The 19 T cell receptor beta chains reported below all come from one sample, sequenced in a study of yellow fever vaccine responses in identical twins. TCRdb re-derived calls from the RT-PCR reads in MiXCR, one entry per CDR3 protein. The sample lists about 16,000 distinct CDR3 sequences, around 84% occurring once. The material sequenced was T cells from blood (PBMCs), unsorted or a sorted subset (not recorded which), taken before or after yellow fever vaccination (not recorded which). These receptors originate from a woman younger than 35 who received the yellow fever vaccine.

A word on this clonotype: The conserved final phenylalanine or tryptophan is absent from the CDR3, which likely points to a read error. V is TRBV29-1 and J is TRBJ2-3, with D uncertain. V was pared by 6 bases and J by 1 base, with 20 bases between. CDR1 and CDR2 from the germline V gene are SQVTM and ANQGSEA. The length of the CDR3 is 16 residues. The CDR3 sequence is CSVLGLAGLRTDTQYL. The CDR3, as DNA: TGCAGCGTGCTCGGGTTGGCAGGCCTTCGCACAGATACGCAGTATCTT.

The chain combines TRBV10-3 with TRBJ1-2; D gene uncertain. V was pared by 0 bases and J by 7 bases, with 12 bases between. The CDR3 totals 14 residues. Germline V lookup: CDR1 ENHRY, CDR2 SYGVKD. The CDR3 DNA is TGTGCCATCAGTGAGTCGGCGAACCGGGGTGGCTACACCTTC. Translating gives CAISESANRGGYTF.

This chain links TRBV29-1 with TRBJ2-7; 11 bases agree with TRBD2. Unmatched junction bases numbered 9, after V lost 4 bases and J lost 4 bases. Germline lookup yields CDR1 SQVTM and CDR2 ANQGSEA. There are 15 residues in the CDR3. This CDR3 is CSVVSLTSGRYEQYF. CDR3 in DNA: TGCAGCGTTGTCTCCCTTACTAGCGGGAGATACGAGCAGTACTTC.

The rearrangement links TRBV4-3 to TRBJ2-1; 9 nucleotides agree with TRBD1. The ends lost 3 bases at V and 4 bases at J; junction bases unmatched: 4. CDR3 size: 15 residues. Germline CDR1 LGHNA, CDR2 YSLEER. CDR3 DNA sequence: TGCGCCAGCAGCCAGGGGACAGGGCCGTACAATGAGCAGTTCTTC. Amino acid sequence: CASSQGTGPYNEQFF.

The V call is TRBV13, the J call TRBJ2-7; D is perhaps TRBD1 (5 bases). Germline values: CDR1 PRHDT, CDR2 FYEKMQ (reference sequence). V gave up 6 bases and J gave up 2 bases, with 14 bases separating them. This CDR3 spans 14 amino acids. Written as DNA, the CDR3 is TGTGCCAGCAGACAGGACACGAATACCTACGAGCAGTACTTC. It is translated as CASRQDTNTYEQYF.

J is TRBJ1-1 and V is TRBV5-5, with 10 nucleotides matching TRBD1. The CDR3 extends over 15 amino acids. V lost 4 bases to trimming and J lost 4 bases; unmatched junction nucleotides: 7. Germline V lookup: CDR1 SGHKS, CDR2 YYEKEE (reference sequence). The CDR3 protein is CASSRTGGLSTEAFF. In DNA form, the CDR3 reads TGTGCCAGCAGCCGGACAGGGGGTCTGAGCACTGAAGCTTTCTTT.

The CDR3 nucleotides read TGCAGTGCTAGAGGCACAGATACGCAGTATTTT. This sequence encodes CSARGTDTQYF. This sequence joins TRBV20-1 and TRBJ2-3; D unresolved. The CDR3 length is 11 residues. Looked up from germline, CDR1 is DFQATT and CDR2 is SNEGSKA (reference sequence). Trimming stripped 1 base from V and 1 base from J, with 0 bases between.

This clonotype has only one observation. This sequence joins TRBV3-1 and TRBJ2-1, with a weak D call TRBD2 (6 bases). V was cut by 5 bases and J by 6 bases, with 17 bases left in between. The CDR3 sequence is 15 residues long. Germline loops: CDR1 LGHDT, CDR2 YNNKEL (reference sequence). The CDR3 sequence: CASSDTSPVANEQFF. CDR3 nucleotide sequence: TGTGCCAGCAGCGACACTAGCCCGGTTGCCAATGAGCAGTTCTTC.

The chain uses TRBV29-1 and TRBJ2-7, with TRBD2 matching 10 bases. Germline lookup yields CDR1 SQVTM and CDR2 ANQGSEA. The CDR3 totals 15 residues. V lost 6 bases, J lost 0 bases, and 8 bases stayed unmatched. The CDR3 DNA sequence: TGCAGCGTCATACTAGCGGGGCTACTCTCCTACGAGCAGTACTTC. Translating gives CSVILAGLLSYEQYF.

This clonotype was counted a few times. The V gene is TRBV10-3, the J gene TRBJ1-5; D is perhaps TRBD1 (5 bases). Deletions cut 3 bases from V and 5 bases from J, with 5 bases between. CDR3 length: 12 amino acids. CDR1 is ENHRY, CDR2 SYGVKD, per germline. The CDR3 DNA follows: TGTGCCATCAGTGAAGGGGATCAGCCCCAGCATTTT. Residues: CAISEGDQPQHF.

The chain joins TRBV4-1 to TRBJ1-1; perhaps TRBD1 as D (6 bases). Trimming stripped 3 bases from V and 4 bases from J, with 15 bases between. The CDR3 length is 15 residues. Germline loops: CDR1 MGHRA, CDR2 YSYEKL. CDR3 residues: CASSHGQKGSTEAFF. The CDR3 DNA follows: TGCGCCAGCAGCCATGGACAGAAAGGGAGCACTGAAGCTTTCTTT.

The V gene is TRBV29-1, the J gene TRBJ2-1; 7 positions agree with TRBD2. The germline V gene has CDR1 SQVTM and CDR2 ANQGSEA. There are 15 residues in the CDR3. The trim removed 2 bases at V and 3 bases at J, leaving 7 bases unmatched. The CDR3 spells CSVEILAGVYNEQFF. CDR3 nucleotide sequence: TGCAGCGTTGAAATACTGGCGGGAGTCTACAATGAGCAGTTCTTC.

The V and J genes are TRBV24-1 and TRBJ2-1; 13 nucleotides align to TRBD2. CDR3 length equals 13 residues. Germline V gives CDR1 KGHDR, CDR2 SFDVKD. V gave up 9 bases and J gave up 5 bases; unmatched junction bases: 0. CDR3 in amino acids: CATGTSGNNEQFF. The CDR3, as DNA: TGTGCCACCGGGACTAGCGGGAACAATGAGCAGTTCTTC.

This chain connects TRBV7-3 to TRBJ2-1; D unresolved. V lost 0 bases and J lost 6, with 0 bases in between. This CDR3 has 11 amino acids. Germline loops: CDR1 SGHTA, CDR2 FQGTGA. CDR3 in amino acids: CASSLTNEQFF. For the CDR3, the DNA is TGTGCCAGCAGCTTAACCAATGAGCAGTTCTTC.

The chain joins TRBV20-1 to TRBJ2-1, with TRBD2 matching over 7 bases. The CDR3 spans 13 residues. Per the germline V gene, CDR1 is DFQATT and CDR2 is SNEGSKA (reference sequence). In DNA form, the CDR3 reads TGCAGCCCAAATAGCGGGTTCTACAATGAGCAGTTCTTC. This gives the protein CSPNSGFYNEQFF.

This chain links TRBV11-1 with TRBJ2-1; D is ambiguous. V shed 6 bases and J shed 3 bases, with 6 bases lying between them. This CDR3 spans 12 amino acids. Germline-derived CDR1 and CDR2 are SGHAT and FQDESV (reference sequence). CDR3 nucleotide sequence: TGTGCCAGCAGGTCCATCTACAATGAGCAGTTCTTC. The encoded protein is CASRSIYNEQFF.

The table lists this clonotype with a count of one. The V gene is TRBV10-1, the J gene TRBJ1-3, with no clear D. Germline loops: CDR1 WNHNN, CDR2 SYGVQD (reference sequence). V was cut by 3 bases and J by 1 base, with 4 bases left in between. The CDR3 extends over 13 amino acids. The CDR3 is CASSEGSGNTIYF. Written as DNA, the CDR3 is TGCGCCAGCAGTGAAGGGTCTGGAAACACCATATATTTT.

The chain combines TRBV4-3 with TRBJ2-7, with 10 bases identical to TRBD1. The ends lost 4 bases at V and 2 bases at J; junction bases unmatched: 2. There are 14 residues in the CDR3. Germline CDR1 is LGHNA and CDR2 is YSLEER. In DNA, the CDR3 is TGCGCCAGCAGCCCAGGACAGGGGGCCTACGAGCAGTACTTC. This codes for CASSPGQGAYEQYF.

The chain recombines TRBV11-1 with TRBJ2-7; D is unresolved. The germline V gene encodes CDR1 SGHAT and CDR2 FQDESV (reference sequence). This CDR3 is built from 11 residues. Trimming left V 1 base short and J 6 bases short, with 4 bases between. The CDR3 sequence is CASSLGTEQYF. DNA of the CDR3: TGTGCCAGCAGCTTAGGAACCGAGCAGTACTTC.